Shown below are 7 T cell receptor beta chains from a single sample sequenced in a study of control samples from healthy donors and cancer patients. TCRdb keeps only in-frame clones here, not all; method: immunoSEQ multiplex PCR. The sample has over 100,000 clones, around 89% seen once. The sample was blood. Receptor source: a man in his forties in good health.

In its sample, this clone was seen once. The CDR3: CASSVGQGPTDTQYF. CDR3 nucleotides: TGTGCCAGCAGCGTAGGACAGGGTCCCACAGATACGCAGTATTTT. The chain recombines TRBV9 with TRBJ2-3, with 7 nucleotides matching TRBD1. The V gene's germline CDR1 is SGDLS and CDR2 YYNGEE. J gave up 2 bases and V 0 bases, and 3 bases lay outside the gene matches. The CDR3 has 15 amino acids.

This clone was recorded once. The CDR3, as DNA: TGCGCCAGCAGCTTGGGGGGTGAAGGAAACTATGGCTACACCTTC. This translates into CASSLGGEGNYGYTF. The chain is built from TRBV5-1 and TRBJ1-2; no firm D call. The CDR3 consists of 15 residues. The germline V gene has CDR1 SGHRS and CDR2 YFSETQ. V was clipped by 0 bases and J by 2 bases, with 11 bases between them.

V and J are TRBV19 and TRBJ1-1; D gene ambiguous. The germline V and J ends were trimmed by 5 bases and 5 bases, with 15 bases remaining between them. Per the germline V gene, CDR1 is LNHDA and CDR2 is SQIVND (reference sequence). The CDR3 has 14 amino acids. The CDR3 protein is CASSSDSLGTEAFF. The CDR3 DNA follows: TGTGCCAGTAGTTCCGATTCGTTGGGGACTGAAGCTTTCTTT.

The chain joins TRBV11-3 to TRBJ2-7; TRBD2 aligns across 12 bases. The CDR3 runs 18 residues. With V trimmed by 5 bases and J by 3 bases, 14 bases remained unmatched. CDR1 and CDR2 (germline): SGHNT, YENEEA. This CDR3 reads CASSPTTSGGLLNYEQYF. For the CDR3, the DNA is TGTGCCAGCAGCCCCACGACTAGCGGGGGCCTGCTAAACTACGAGCAGTACTTC. Full variable domain (missing parts from reference TRBV11-3 and TRBJ2-7): EAGVVQSPRYKIIEKKQPVAFWCNPISGHNTLYWYLQNLGQGPELLIRYENEEAVDDSQLPKDRFSAERLKGVDSTLKIQPAELGDSAVYLCASSPTTSGGLLNYEQYFGPGTRLTVT.

The gene calls are TRBV12-3 or TRBV12-4 and TRBJ1-4; 7 bases line up with TRBD1. Trimming at V came to 10 bases and at J to 6 bases, leaving 8 bases not matched to a gene. The CDR3 is 13 residues long. CDR3 coding DNA: TGTGCCATACGGACAGGACCCTATGAAAAACTGTTTTTT. The encoded protein is CAIRTGPYEKLFF.

The genes are TRBV24-1 and TRBJ2-7; TRBD2 agrees at 7 bases. Germline CDR1 KGHDR, CDR2 SFDVKD. The V gene end was trimmed by 3 bases and the J gene end by 3 bases; junction bases not matched to a gene: 7. The CDR3 sequence is 15 residues long. The chain's CDR3 is CATSDPKREGYEQYF. The CDR3 DNA is TGTGCCACCAGTGATCCCAAAAGGGAGGGCTACGAGCAGTACTTC.

This clone showed up just once. The CDR3 sequence is CASSWGEGITEAFF. CDR3 DNA sequence: TGCGCCAGCTCCTGGGGGGAGGGTATCACTGAAGCTTTCTTT. The J gene is TRBJ1-1, the V gene TRBV5-1; a possible D gene is TRBD1 (5 bases). The germline V and J ends were trimmed by 7 bases and 4 bases, with 17 bases remaining between them. The length of the CDR3 is 14 residues. Per the germline V gene, CDR1 is SGHRS and CDR2 is YFSETQ.